There are a few counts of the clone carrying this TCR beta chain. The antigen is undetermined. Germline lookup yields CDR1 SGHRS and CDR2 YFSETQ. The CDR3 totals 15 residues. J lost 5 bases, V lost 4 bases, and 8 bases had no gene match. These data are taken from a study of T-cell reconstitution after alpha-beta-depleted transplantation in children. Overall study findings and caveats: Surviving recipient T cells and thymic progenitors accounted for the high day-60 TCRbeta diversity observed in some patients.

Preparation of the TCRbeta library used unique molecular identifiers. A single record per CDR3 protein comes from TCRdb applying MiXCR to the PCR reads. The sample records 77,000 or so distinct CDR3 sequences, 15% to 20% being singletons. The source was PBMCs, mostly from graft donor cells, collected 360 days after TCRalphabeta/CD19-depleted stem cell transplant. The chain links TRBV5-1 to TRBJ2-1, with 8 bases lining up with TRBD2. The sequence was collected from a male patient aged 2 to 9 who had a stem cell transplant for acute lymphoblastic leukemia, so the T cells may come from the graft donor. In nucleotides, the CDR3 is TGCGCCAGCAGCCGGAGCGGGAGCGAGGACAATGAGCAGTTCTTC. Amino acid sequence: CASSRSGSEDNEQFF.